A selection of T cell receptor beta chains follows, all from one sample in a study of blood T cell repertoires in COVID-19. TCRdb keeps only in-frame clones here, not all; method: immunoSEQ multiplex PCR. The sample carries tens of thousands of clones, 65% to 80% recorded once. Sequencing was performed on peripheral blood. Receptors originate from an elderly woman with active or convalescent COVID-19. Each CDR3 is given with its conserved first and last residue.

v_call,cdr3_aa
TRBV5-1,CASSFRPSDGDEQFF
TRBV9,CASSVATGTDYEQYF
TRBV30,CAWRKGLAGGTGELFF
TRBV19,CASHLGTAPQPQHF
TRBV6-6,CASAWSFYEQYF
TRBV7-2,CASSSRGSGVNEQFF
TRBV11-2,CASSLRNSAYQGYTF
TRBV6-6,CASSRSDSGNTIYF
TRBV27,CASSSGTGGYEQYF
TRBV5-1,CASSSTGTGDFNEKLFF
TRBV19,CATTTQGGVYSNQPQHF
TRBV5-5,CASSLQGMNTEAFF
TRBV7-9,CASSLGGFNSPLHF
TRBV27,CASSGTWAALVNSPLHF
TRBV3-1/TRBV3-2,CASSRQTSLNTEAFF
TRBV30,CAWTRDSRVDGYTF